Each of the 3 T cell receptor beta chains below was sequenced from the same sample in a study of blood T cell repertoires in COVID-19 (dated by TCRdb to 2020 to 2022). The library was prepared using the immunoSEQ multiplex PCR assay. What TCRdb holds here is the immuneACCESS table cut down to in-frame rearrangements. Part of the clones is not present; checked against another copy, under half of the missing clones reflect an unresolved V gene, and the others are unexplained. The sample contains 48,000 or so clones, about 83% of them found a single time. The ten largest clones represent over 4.5% of the sample. What was sequenced was peripheral blood. The source is an older woman with acute or convalescent COVID-19.

V is TRBV6-5 and J is TRBJ2-7, with no clear D. Germline V gives CDR1 MNHEY, CDR2 SVGAGI. The V end lost 7 bases, the J end lost 2 bases, and 15 bases lay between the germline ends. This CDR3 is built from 14 residues. The CDR3 nucleotides read TGTGCCAGCACCCCCTCGCGAGCGCCCTACGAGCAGTACTTC. Encoded protein: CASTPSRAPYEQYF.

The chain links TRBV5-6 to TRBJ2-3, with 12 nucleotides matching TRBD2. Per the germline V gene, CDR1 is SGHDT and CDR2 is YYEEEE. V gave up 4 bases and J gave up 1 base; unmatched junction bases: 7. The CDR3 is made up of 17 amino acids. The CDR3 nucleotides read TGTGCCAGCAGCAAACGACTAGCGGGAGATGGCACAGATACGCAGTATTTT. Amino acids: CASSKRLAGDGTDTQYF.

This rearrangement joins TRBV11-1 to TRBJ1-5, with 7 bases that match TRBD1. Germline CDR1 reads SGHAT; CDR2 reads FQDESV (reference sequence). V gave up 11 bases and J gave up 7 bases; unmatched junction bases: 11. This CDR3 has 13 amino acids. CDR3 bases: TGTGCCTCCAGACAGGGACCTGGGCAGCCCCAGCATTTT. This gives the protein CASRQGPGQPQHF.